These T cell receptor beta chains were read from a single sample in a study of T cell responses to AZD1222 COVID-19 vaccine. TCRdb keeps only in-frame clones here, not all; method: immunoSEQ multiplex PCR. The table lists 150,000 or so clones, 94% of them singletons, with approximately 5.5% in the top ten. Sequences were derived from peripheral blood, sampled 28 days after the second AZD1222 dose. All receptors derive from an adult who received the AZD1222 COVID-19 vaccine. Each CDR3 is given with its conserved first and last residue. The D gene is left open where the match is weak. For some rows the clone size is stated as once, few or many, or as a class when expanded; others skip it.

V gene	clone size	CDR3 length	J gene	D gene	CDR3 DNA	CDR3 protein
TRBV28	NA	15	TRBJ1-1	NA	TGTGCCAGCAGTCCGGAGTGGGAGTTGGGCACTGAAGCTTTCTTT	CASSPEWELGTEAFF
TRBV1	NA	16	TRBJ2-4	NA	TGCACCAGCAGCCAGGGGGGACTGGAAAGGGGAAACATTCAGTACTTC	CTSSQGGLERGNIQYF
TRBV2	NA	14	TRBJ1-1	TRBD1	TGTGCCAGCAGTCACGGGACAGCGAACACTGAAGCTTTCTTT	CASSHGTANTEAFF
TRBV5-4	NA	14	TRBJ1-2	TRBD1	TGTGCCAGCAGGGCGGTGGGACAGTACTATGGCTACACCTTC	CASRAVGQYYGYTF
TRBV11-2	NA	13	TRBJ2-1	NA	TGTGCCAGCAGCGTGTCCGGGACGACAAAGCAGTTCTTC	CASSVSGTTKQFF
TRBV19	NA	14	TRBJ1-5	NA	TGTGCCAGTAGTATTTTGAGGACACATCAGCCCCAGCATTTT	CASSILRTHQPQHF
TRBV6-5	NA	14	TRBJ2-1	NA	TGTGCCAGCAGTTACTCCCCTGGGAGCGATGAGCAGTTCTTC	CASSYSPGSDEQFF
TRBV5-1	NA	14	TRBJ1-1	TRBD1	TGCGCCAGCAGCCCCCGGGACAGGGGGGGTGAAGCTTTCTTT	CASSPRDRGGEAFF
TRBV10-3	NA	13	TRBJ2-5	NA	TGTGCCATCAGTCTACAGGGAGGCGAGACCCAGTACTTC	CAISLQGGETQYF
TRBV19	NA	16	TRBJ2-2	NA	TGTGCCAGTGGGGGCCGCGGGAGTGCGAACACCGGGGAGCTGTTTTTT	CASGGRGSANTGELFF
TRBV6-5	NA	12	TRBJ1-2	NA	TGTGCCAGCAGTTACGGCGGCTATGGCTACACCTTC	CASSYGGYGYTF
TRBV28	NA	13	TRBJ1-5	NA	TGTGCCAGCAGCTTGCCCCTTAATCAGCCCCAGCATTTT	CASSLPLNQPQHF
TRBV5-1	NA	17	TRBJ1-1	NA	TGCGCCAGCAGCTTGGACTTCGGATGGGGAATGAACACTGAAGCTTTCTTT	CASSLDFGWGMNTEAFF
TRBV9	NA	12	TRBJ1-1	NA	TGTGCCAGCAGCGTCCAGAACACTGAAGCTTTCTTT	CASSVQNTEAFF
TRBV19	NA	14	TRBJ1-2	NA	TGTGCCAGTACCCCTCTGGACGGGAATGGTGGCTACACCTTC	CASTPLDGNGGYTF
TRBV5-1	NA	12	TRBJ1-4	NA	TGCGCCAGCAGCATTTCCGGTGAAAAACTGTTTTTT	CASSISGEKLFF
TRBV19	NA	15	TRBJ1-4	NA	TGTGCCAGTAGTATGTCTCAGACAACTAATGAAAAACTGTTTTTT	CASSMSQTTNEKLFF
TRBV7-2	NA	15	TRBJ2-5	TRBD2	TGTGCCAGCAGCTTGGCGGGACTAGCGAAAGAGACCCAGTACTTC	CASSLAGLAKETQYF
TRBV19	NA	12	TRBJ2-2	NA	TGTGCCAGTAGTGAAAGCACCGGGGAGCTGTTTTTT	CASSESTGELFF
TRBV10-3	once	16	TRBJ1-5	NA	TGTGCCATCAGTGAGTCGAACGGGCTTCTAGGGCTGCCCCAGCATTTT	CAISESNGLLGLPQHF
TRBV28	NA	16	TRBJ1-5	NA	TGTGCCAGTTCTCCGGGACTGAAGTCCGGCAATCAGCCCCAGCATTTT	CASSPGLKSGNQPQHF
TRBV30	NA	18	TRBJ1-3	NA	TGTGCCTGGAGTGTAGGGGCCCTGACAGTAAACTCTGGAAACACCATATATTTT	CAWSVGALTVNSGNTIYF
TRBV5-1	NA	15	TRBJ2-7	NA	TGCGCCAGCAGCTTAAATGCCGGGACTCCGTACGAGCAGTACTTC	CASSLNAGTPYEQYF
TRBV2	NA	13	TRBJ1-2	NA	TGTGCCAGCAAGCCCAGTCTTAACTATGGCTACACCTTC	CASKPSLNYGYTF